This T cell receptor (beta chain) was recovered during a study of CD8 T cells in Susac syndrome. At the level of the study: Within the group of sequenced Susac syndrome patients, five or six had active disease and 8 or 9 were in remission. At blood draw, Susac syndrome patients were therapy-naive, on corticosteroids, or on intravenous immunoglobulin alone.

Under recently defined diagnostic criteria, the patients with Susac syndrome qualified as having definite or probable disease. RNA amounts of 0.5 to 1 ug underwent reverse transcription with random hexamers. Across 54 Vbeta and 13 Jbeta, TCR beta CDR3 was amplified with immunoSEQ multiplex PCR. One entry per CDR3 protein results from TCRdb running MiXCR on the immunoSEQ multiplex PCR reads. The top ten clones hold around 0.1% of a sample with hundreds of thousands of distinct CDR3 sequences, almost 97% of them seen once. The V and J ends lost 4 bases and 5 bases, in that order; junction bases with no gene match: 10. CDR1 LNHNV and CDR2 YYDKDF come from the germline V gene (reference sequence). This CDR3 spans 16 amino acids.

The rearrangement uses TRBV15 and TRBJ1-4; 7 bases line up with TRBD1. The receptor comes from a human donor with Susac syndrome. Sequencing was carried out using CD4+ T cells from PBMCs. CDR3 nucleotides: TGTGCCACCAGCAATCCCCTCGGGACAGAGAATGAAAAACTGTTTTTT. This codes for CATSNPLGTENEKLFF. Complete variable domain (other parts from reference TRBV15 and TRBJ1-4): DAMVIQNPRYQVTQFGKPVTLSCSQTLNHNVMYWYQQKSSQAPKLLFHYYDKDFNNEADTPDNFQSRRPNTSFCFLDIRSPGLGDTAMYLCATSNPLGTENEKLFFGSGTQLSVL.